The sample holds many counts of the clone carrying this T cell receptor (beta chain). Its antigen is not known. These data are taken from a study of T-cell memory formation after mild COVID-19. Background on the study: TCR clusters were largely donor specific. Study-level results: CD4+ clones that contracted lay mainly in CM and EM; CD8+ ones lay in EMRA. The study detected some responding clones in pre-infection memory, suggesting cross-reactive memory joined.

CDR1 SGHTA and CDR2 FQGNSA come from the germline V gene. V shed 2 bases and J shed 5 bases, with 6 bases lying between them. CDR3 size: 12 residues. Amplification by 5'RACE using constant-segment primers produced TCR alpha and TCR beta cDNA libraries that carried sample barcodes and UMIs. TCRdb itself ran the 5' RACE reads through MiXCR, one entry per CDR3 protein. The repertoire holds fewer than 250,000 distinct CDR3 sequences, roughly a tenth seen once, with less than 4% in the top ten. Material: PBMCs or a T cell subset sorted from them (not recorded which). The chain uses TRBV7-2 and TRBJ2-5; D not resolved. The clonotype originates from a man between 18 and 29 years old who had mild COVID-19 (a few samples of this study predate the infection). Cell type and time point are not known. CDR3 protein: CASSLITETQYF. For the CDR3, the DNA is TGTGCCAGCAGCTTAATTACGGAGACCCAGTACTTC.